This is a list of T cell receptor beta chains from one sample in a study of T cells in Graves' hyperthyroidism and ophthalmopathy. TCRdb reprocessed the multiplex PCR reads via MiXCR and lists one record per CDR3 protein. The data hold some 350,000 distinct CDR3 sequences, with roughly 15% observed a single time. Input material: blood. The receptors were gathered from a woman in her thirties or forties with Graves' ophthalmopathy. Both conserved end residues are part of each CDR3. A D gene is named only where the DNA matches it firmly. Part of the rows lack a size; the others show once, few, many or a class for expanded clones.

d_call	clone_size	v_call	j_call	cdr3_aa	cdr3_nt
.	many	TRBV2	TRBJ2-5	CASRTGHQETQYF	TGTGCCAGCAGGACAGGTCATCAAGAGACCCAGTACTTC
.	many	TRBV6-1	TRBJ1-5	CASSEDPPSYRNQPQHF	TGTGCCAGCAGTGAAGACCCCCCTAGTTACCGCAATCAGCCCCAGCATTTT
TRBD1	few	TRBV20-1	TRBJ1-1	CSASKGAGFGNTEAFF	TGCAGTGCTAGTAAGGGGGCCGGGTTCGGGAACACTGAAGCTTTCTTT
.	many	TRBV12-5	TRBJ2-3	CASGKTSTDTQYF	TGTGCTAGTGGGAAGACCAGCACAGATACGCAGTATTTT
.	few	TRBV20-1	TRBJ2-1	CSAPDYNEQFF	TGCAGTGCTCCCGACTACAATGAGCAGTTCTTC
.	.	TRBV5-1	TRBJ2-1	CASSLDQQFSYNEQFF	TGCGCCAGCAGCTTGGACCAACAGTTCTCCTACAATGAGCAGTTCTTC
.	.	TRBV25-1	TRBJ2-1	CASTKGPLQFF	TGTGCCAGCACCAAGGGCCCGTTACAGTTCTTC
.	many	TRBV28	TRBJ1-3	CASSYYNFREGSGNTIYF	TGTGCCAGCAGTTACTACAACTTCCGGGAGGGTTCTGGAAACACCATATATTTT
.	few	TRBV30	TRBJ1-2	CAWSAEEGGYTF	TGTGCCTGGAGTGCAGAGGAGGGTGGCTACACCTTC
.	.	TRBV24-1	TRBJ2-1	CATSDLTRSYNEQFF	TGTGCCACCAGTGATTTGACTAGATCCTACAATGAGCAGTTCTTC
.	many	TRBV6-1	TRBJ2-3	CASRPLLGPSTDTQYF	TGTGCCAGCAGGCCCCTCTTGGGCCCTAGCACAGATACGCAGTATTTT
TRBD1	many	TRBV9	TRBJ2-7	CASSVGEGTGKNEQYF	TGTGCCAGCAGCGTAGGGGAAGGGACAGGGAAAAACGAGCAGTACTTC
.	few	TRBV7-9	TRBJ2-7	CASSPIYEQYF	TGTGCCAGCAGCCCGATTTACGAGCAGTACTTC